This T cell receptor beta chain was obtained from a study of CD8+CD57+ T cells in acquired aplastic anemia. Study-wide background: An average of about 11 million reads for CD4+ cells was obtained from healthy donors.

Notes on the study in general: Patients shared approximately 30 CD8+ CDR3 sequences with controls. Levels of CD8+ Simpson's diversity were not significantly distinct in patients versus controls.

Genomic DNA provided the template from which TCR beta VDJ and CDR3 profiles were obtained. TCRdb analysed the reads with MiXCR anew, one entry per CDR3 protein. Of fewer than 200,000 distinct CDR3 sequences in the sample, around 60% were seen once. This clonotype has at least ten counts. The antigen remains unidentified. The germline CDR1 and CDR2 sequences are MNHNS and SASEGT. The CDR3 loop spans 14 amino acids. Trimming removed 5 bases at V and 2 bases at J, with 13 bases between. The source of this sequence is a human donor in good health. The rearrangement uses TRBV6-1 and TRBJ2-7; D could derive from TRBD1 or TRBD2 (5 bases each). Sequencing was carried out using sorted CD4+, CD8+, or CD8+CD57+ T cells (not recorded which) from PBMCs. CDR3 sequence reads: CASSPREGAYEQYF. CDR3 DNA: TGTGCCAGCAGTCCCCGGGAAGGGGCCTACGAGCAGTACTTC.